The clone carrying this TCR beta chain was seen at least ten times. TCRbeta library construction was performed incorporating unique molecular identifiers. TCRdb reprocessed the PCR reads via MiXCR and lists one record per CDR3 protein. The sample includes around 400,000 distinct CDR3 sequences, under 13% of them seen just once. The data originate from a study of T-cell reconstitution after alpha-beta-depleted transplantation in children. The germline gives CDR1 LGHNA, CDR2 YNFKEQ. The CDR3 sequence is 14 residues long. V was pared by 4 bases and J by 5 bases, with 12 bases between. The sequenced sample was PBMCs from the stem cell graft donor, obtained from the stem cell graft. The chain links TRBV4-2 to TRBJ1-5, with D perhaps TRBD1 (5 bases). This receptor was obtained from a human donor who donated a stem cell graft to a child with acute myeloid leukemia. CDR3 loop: CASSPAGGDQPQHF. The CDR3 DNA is TGTGCCAGCAGCCCGGCAGGAGGGGATCAGCCCCAGCATTTT.